The 6 T cell receptor beta chains below were found in one sample sequenced in a study of blood T cell repertoires in COVID-19 (dated by TCRdb to 2020 to 2022). The library relied on the immunoSEQ multiplex PCR assay. This is the immuneACCESS table as TCRdb keeps it, with only in-frame sequences that have V and J called. A part of the clones is gone; compared with another copy, unresolved V genes explain less than half, and the rest is unexplained. The sample table lists 300,000 or so clones, around 89% of them with a count of one. Around 6% of the sample goes to the ten largest clones. The sequenced sample consisted of peripheral blood. The receptor source for this set is a man in his late teens or twenties who had recovered from COVID-19.

This sequence joins TRBV4-3 and TRBJ2-5; 7 nucleotides agree with TRBD2. Germline assignment: CDR1 LGHNA and CDR2 YSLEER. Trimming cost V 0 bases and J 1 base; bases outside gene matches: 5. CDR3 size: 16 residues. The CDR3: CASSQDQWGGQETQYF. CDR3 DNA sequence: TGCGCCAGCAGCCAAGATCAATGGGGGGGCCAAGAGACCCAGTACTTC.

The chain has TRBV5-5 and TRBJ2-7; TRBD2 matches 7 bases. This CDR3 has 15 amino acids. With 6 bases clipped from V and 6 bases from J, the junction kept 15 bases outside the gene matches. Per the germline V gene, CDR1 is SGHKS and CDR2 is YYEKEE (reference sequence). CDR3 DNA sequence: TGTGCCAGCACCCTGGGGGGGACGCCGGTGGGCGAGCAGTACTTC. This codes for CASTLGGTPVGEQYF.

The V gene is TRBV11-2, the J gene TRBJ2-1, with 8 bases that match TRBD1. Looked up from germline, CDR1 is SGHAT and CDR2 is FQNNGV. The V gene end was trimmed by 4 bases and the J gene end by 0 bases; junction bases not matched to a gene: 2. The CDR3 is 15 residues long. This chain's CDR3 is CASSSGGPSYNEQFF. CDR3 nucleotide sequence: TGTGCCAGCAGCTCAGGGGGCCCCTCCTACAATGAGCAGTTCTTC.

The chain uses TRBV11-2 and TRBJ1-1; D may be TRBD1 (5 bases). From germline, CDR1 is SGHAT and CDR2 FQNNGV. CDR3 length equals 12 residues. V shed 5 bases and J shed 6 bases, with 10 bases lying between them. CDR3 DNA sequence: TGTGCCAGCAGCGCAACGACAGCTGAAGCTTTCTTT. Translation gives CASSATTAEAFF.

This clone was recorded only once. Other DNA sequences in this specimen translate into the identical CDR3. V and J are TRBV6-4 and TRBJ2-2; tentatively, D is TRBD2 (6 bases). The germline V gene has CDR1 MRHNA and CDR2 SNTAGT. The V and J ends lost 6 bases and 1 base respectively, with 6 bases between them. CDR3 length equals 13 residues. The CDR3: CASRGLNTGELFF. The DNA of the CDR3 is TGTGCCAGCAGGGGACTGAACACCGGGGAGCTGTTTTTT.

The rearrangement joins TRBV2 to TRBJ2-1, with 7 bases aligning to TRBD2. This CDR3 contains 13 residues. With 6 bases clipped from V and 3 bases from J, the junction kept 2 bases outside the gene matches. Germline V gene data show CDR1 as SNHLY and CDR2 as FYNNEI. CDR3 DNA: TGTGCCAGCAGGGGGACTATCTACAATGAGCAGTTCTTC. Translating gives CASRGTIYNEQFF. Based on the CDR3 plus reference TRBV2 and TRBJ2-1, the full variable domain is EPEVTQTPSHQVTQMGQEVILRCVPISNHLYFYWYRQILGQKVEFLVSFYNNEISEKSEIFDDQFSVERPDGSNFTLKIRSTKLEDSAMYFCASRGTIYNEQFFGPGTRLTVL.